The 26 T cell receptor beta chains below were found in one sample sequenced in a study of blood T cell repertoires in COVID-19. The data were produced by immunoSEQ multiplex PCR, yet TCRdb's version contains in-frame clones alone and is incomplete. The data show more than 150,000 clones, around 75% seen once. Sequenced material: peripheral blood. These receptors were collected from a woman aged 80 or over with acute or convalescent COVID-19.

The CDR3 is CASSEEGRGELFF. The DNA of the CDR3 is TGTGCCAGCAGTGAAGAGGGGCGCGGGGAGCTGTTTTTT. The chain combines TRBV2 with TRBJ2-2; D perhaps matches TRBD1 (5 bases). V was shortened by 1 base and J by 7 bases, with 7 bases between the two germline ends. Germline V gene sequence: CDR1 SNHLY, CDR2 FYNNEI. This CDR3 contains 13 residues.

As regards this clone: The same CDR3 arises from other DNA sequences in this sample as well. This chain joins TRBV5-4 and TRBJ2-2, with D perhaps matching TRBD2 (5 bases). The germline V gene encodes CDR1 SGHNT and CDR2 YYREEE (reference sequence). V lost 1 base and J 2 bases, leaving 9 bases between the germline ends. CDR3 length: 15 amino acids. The CDR3 DNA reads TGTGCCAGCAGCTTGTTCCGGGGTAACACCGGGGAGCTGTTTTTT. This codes for CASSLFRGNTGELFF. Full variable domain (outside the CDR3, taken from reference TRBV5-4 and TRBJ2-2): ETGVTQSPTHLIKTRGQQVTLRCSSQSGHNTVSWYQQALGQGPQFIFQYYREEENGRGNFPPRFSGLQFPNYSSELNVNALELDDSALYLCASSLFRGNTGELFFGEGSRLTVL.

The chain is built from TRBV7-9 and TRBJ1-6; no clear D. The V and J ends lost 3 bases and 8 bases respectively, with 11 bases between them. CDR3 size: 14 residues. Germline V lookup: CDR1 SEHNR, CDR2 FQNEAQ (reference sequence). The CDR3 loop reads CASSFSEYYSPLHF. For the CDR3, the DNA is TGTGCCAGCAGCTTTTCCGAGTACTATTCACCCCTCCACTTT.

The chain has TRBV6-5 and TRBJ2-2; no firm D call. V was cut by 5 bases and J by 4 bases, with 5 bases left in between. CDR1 and CDR2 from the germline V gene are MNHEY and SVGAGI. This CDR3 is built from 12 residues. The CDR3 is CASSLPTGELFF. The CDR3 region has the DNA TGTGCCAGCAGTCTCCCCACCGGGGAGCTGTTTTTT.

The chain uses TRBV7-8 and TRBJ2-2, with a tentative D call TRBD2 (5 bases). Per the germline V gene, CDR1 is SGHVS and CDR2 is FQNEAQ. V lost 2 bases to trimming and J lost 6 bases, with 10 bases between them. This CDR3 has 14 residues. DNA for the CDR3: TGTGCCAGCAGCTTAAATTCGGGGTCCGGGGAGCTGTTTTTT. This encodes CASSLNSGSGELFF. Using reference TRBV7-8 and TRBJ2-2 for the parts outside the CDR3, the full variable domain is GAGVSQSPRYKVAKRGQDVALRCDPISGHVSLFWYQQALGQGPEFLTYFQNEAQLDKSGLPSDRFFAERPEGSVSTLKIQRTQQEDSAVYLCASSLNSGSGELFFGEGSRLTVL.

V is TRBV4-1 and J is TRBJ2-7; 8 bases are a match to TRBD1. The CDR3 contains 15 residues. V lost 4 bases and J lost 2; bases outside the gene matches: 7. Germline-derived CDR1 and CDR2 are MGHRA and YSYEKL. CDR3 sequence reads: CASSPRQGSTYEQYF. The CDR3 DNA reads TGCGCCAGCAGCCCGAGACAGGGGTCGACCTACGAGCAGTACTTC.

The chain combines TRBV6-6 with TRBJ1-3, with TRBD1 matching over 8 bases. With V trimmed by 6 bases and J by 2 bases, 3 bases remained unmatched. Looked up from germline, CDR1 is MNHNY and CDR2 is SVGAGI (reference sequence). This CDR3 region has 14 residues. The CDR3 loop is CASSPGGPGNTIYF. Written as DNA, the CDR3 is TGTGCCAGCAGCCCAGGGGGCCCTGGAAACACCATATATTTT.

The rearrangement uses TRBV2 and TRBJ1-2; D gene unclear. The V gene lost 10 bases and the J gene lost 0 bases, with 21 bases spanning the gap. Germline-derived CDR1 and CDR2 are SNHLY and FYNNEI. This CDR3 has 16 residues. Here the CDR3 DNA reads TGTGCCACACCGGGTGCGCGGAAAGAAGCTAACTATGGCTACACCTTC. It encodes CATPGARKEANYGYTF.

With respect to this clone: This same CDR3 is encoded by further DNA sequences in the sample. The chain has TRBV2 and TRBJ2-1; D ambiguous. Germline CDR1 and CDR2: SNHLY and FYNNEI. The CDR3 covers 13 residues. Trimming shortened V by 1 base and J by 3 bases, and 4 bases separated the two germline ends. The CDR3 loop is CASSEDIYNEQFF. CDR3 DNA sequence: TGTGCCAGCAGTGAAGACATCTACAATGAGCAGTTCTTC.

This CDR3 is CSASWGDRGNSPLHF. The CDR3 DNA sequence: TGCAGTGCTAGTTGGGGGGACAGGGGCAATTCACCCCTCCACTTT. This chain connects TRBV20-1 to TRBJ1-6; 10 bases align to TRBD1. The CDR3 length is 15 residues. V was pared by 3 bases and J by 7 bases, with 6 bases of the junction left unmatched. Germline V lookup: CDR1 DFQATT, CDR2 SNEGSKA (reference sequence).

V and J are TRBV4-1 and TRBJ1-6, with unresolved D. The CDR3 is 13 residues long. Germline V CDR1 and CDR2: MGHRA, YSYEKL. The V end was cut by 1 base, the J end by 7 bases, with 5 bases between. The CDR3 reads CASSQAKNSPLHF. Here the CDR3 DNA reads TGCGCCAGCAGCCAAGCTAAGAATTCACCCCTCCACTTT.

This clone was observed a single time. V and J are TRBV2 and TRBJ2-3; D unresolved. Deletions cut 4 bases from V and 5 bases from J, with 16 bases between. This CDR3 has 15 amino acids. Germline V CDR1 and CDR2: SNHLY, FYNNEI. In DNA, the CDR3 is TGTGCCAGCAGTGCCGGCCTCTCTCGCGGAGATACGCAGTATTTT. It encodes CASSAGLSRGDTQYF.

The chain uses TRBV19 and TRBJ2-2; TRBD1 matches 8 bases. Looked up from germline, CDR1 is LNHDA and CDR2 is SQIVND (reference sequence). This CDR3 contains 15 residues. V dropped 6 bases and J dropped 2; count of bases not matched to a gene: 5. Written as DNA, the CDR3 is TGTGCCAGTAGACTTGACAGGGGCAACACCGGGGAGCTGTTTTTT. Translation gives CASRLDRGNTGELFF. The variable domain in full, with the rest retrieved from reference TRBV19 and TRBJ2-2, is DGGITQSPKYLFRKEGQNVTLSCEQNLNHDAMYWYRQDPGQGLRLIYYSQIVNDFQKGDIAEGYSVSREKKESFPLTVTSAQKNPTAFYLCASRLDRGNTGELFFGEGSRLTVL.

The V gene is TRBV6-5, the J gene TRBJ1-1, with D perhaps matching TRBD1 (5 bases). The CDR3 runs 15 residues. V lost 0 bases and J 5 bases, leaving 13 bases between the germline ends. CDR1 MNHEY and CDR2 SVGAGI come from the germline V gene. The CDR3 loop is CASSYSHRSATEAFF. As DNA, the CDR3 is TGTGCCAGCAGTTACTCGCACAGGTCCGCTACTGAAGCTTTCTTT.

The chain is built from TRBV30 and TRBJ1-4, with D unresolved. The length of the CDR3 is 13 residues. Germline V gene lookup returns CDR1 GTSNPN and CDR2 SVGIG (reference sequence). Deletions cut 1 base from V and 8 bases from J, with 11 bases between. This CDR3 reads CAWSGRGGEKLFF. In DNA form, the CDR3 reads TGTGCCTGGAGTGGTCGGGGAGGGGAAAAACTGTTTTTT.

V and J are TRBV6-5 and TRBJ1-6, with a possible D match to TRBD1 (5 bases). Looked up from germline, CDR1 is MNHEY and CDR2 is SVGAGI. There are 14 residues in the CDR3. The V end was cut by 7 bases, the J end by 4 bases, with 11 bases between. CDR3: CASNRGEYNSPLHF. CDR3 DNA: TGTGCCAGCAATCGGGGGGAGTATAATTCACCCCTCCACTTT.

This clone has a handful of counts. This chain joins TRBV6-4 and TRBJ1-6, with no clear D. V was cut by 5 bases and J by 5 bases, with 10 bases left in between. Germline loops: CDR1 MRHNA, CDR2 SNTAGT. The CDR3 runs to 14 residues. The CDR3 protein is CASSPVGDNSPLHF. The CDR3 DNA reads as TGTGCCAGCAGTCCAGTGGGAGATAATTCACCCCTCCACTTT.

This clone came up once. V usage is TRBV7-2 and J usage is TRBJ2-7; D possibly corresponds to TRBD1 (7 bases). V was trimmed by 6 bases and J by 4 bases, leaving 22 bases between them. This CDR3 has 16 residues. Germline V gene sequence: CDR1 SGHTA, CDR2 FQGNSA. The CDR3 region is CASSRQGGNFGYEQYF. The CDR3 bases are TGTGCCAGCAGTAGGCAGGGGGGTAACTTCGGGTACGAGCAGTACTTC.

This clone appeared a few times. This chain connects TRBV10-1 to TRBJ2-7, with TRBD1 as a possible D gene (6 bases). The germline V gene encodes CDR1 WNHNN and CDR2 SYGVQD (reference sequence). The germline V and J ends were trimmed by 3 bases and 0 bases, with 15 bases remaining between them. The CDR3 spans 16 residues. This chain's CDR3 is CASSDPDRQSSYEQYF. Here the CDR3 DNA reads TGCGCCAGCAGTGATCCCGACAGGCAGAGCTCCTACGAGCAGTACTTC.

The count of this clone is one. This chain joins TRBV4-1 and TRBJ2-7; 9 bases are a match to TRBD1. CDR3 length: 17 residues. Germline-derived CDR1 and CDR2 are MGHRA and YSYEKL. J was trimmed by 0 bases and V by 1 base; bases with no gene match: 7. CDR3 bases: TGCGCCAGCAGCCAAGCGGTGACAGGGGGATTCTCCTACGAGCAGTACTTC. It specifies CASSQAVTGGFSYEQYF.

This clone appeared once. The V call is TRBV5-1, the J call TRBJ1-1; TRBD1 aligns across 9 bases. The J segment lost 0 bases and the V segment lost 4 bases, leaving 1 base of the junction unmatched. The CDR3 spans 14 residues. Germline values: CDR1 SGHRS, CDR2 YFSETQ. The CDR3 region is CASSGTGLNTEAFF. In DNA form, the CDR3 reads TGCGCCAGCAGCGGGACAGGGCTGAACACTGAAGCTTTCTTT. Full variable domain (remainder filled in from reference TRBV5-1 and TRBJ1-1): KAGVTQTPRYLIKTRGQQVTLSCSPISGHRSVSWYQQTPGQGLQFLFEYFSETQRNKGNFPGRFSGRQFSNSRSEMNVSTLELGDSALYLCASSGTGLNTEAFFGQGTRLTVV.

The CDR3 region has the DNA TGTGCCAGCAGTGGGCGGGGCAGGGGGTGGACAGATACGCAGTATTTT. Translation: CASSGRGRGWTDTQYF. The chain links TRBV2 to TRBJ2-3; D may be TRBD1 (7 bases). Germline V CDR1 and CDR2: SNHLY, FYNNEI. Trimming cost V 4 bases and J 3 bases, with 17 bases left between them. This CDR3 is 16 amino acids long.

This sequence joins TRBV28 and TRBJ1-2; no definite D call. This CDR3 region has 14 residues. Looked up from germline, CDR1 is MDHEN and CDR2 is SYDVKM. V lost 4 bases, J lost 8 bases, and 17 bases lay in between. CDR3 residues: CASSWAAVTWGYTF. The CDR3 DNA is TGTGCCAGCAGTTGGGCTGCCGTTACTTGGGGCTACACCTTC.

The V and J genes are TRBV27 and TRBJ1-6; TRBD1 matches 9 bases. This CDR3 spans 17 amino acids. Unmatched junction bases numbered 11, after V lost 2 bases and J lost 9 bases. Germline values: CDR1 MNHEY, CDR2 SMNVEV (reference sequence). The CDR3 DNA follows: TGTGCCAGCAGTTTAACCCCCAGCGAGACAGGGGGTTCACCCCTCCACTTT. The encoded protein is CASSLTPSETGGSPLHF.

In DNA, the CDR3 is TGTGCCAGCAGGGCTAGCGTCCCCTACGAGCAGTACTTC. Its protein product is CASRASVPYEQYF. The rearrangement joins TRBV28 to TRBJ2-7; TRBD2 might be the D (6 bases). Germline loops: CDR1 MDHEN, CDR2 SYDVKM. Trimming stripped 6 bases from V and 2 bases from J, with 11 bases between. The CDR3 totals 13 residues.

The J gene is TRBJ1-2, the V gene TRBV2; TRBD1 agrees at 11 bases. The CDR3 has 14 residues. Looked up from germline, CDR1 is SNHLY and CDR2 is FYNNEI. Losses at the gene ends were 3 bases for V and 7 bases for J; bases not matched to a gene: 4. Here the CDR3 reads CASSERTGGIGYTF. Written as DNA, the CDR3 is TGTGCCAGCAGTGAGAGGACAGGGGGCATTGGCTACACCTTC. Looking up the rest from reference TRBV2 and TRBJ1-2 gives the full variable domain: EPEVTQTPSHQVTQMGQEVILRCVPISNHLYFYWYRQILGQKVEFLVSFYNNEISEKSEIFDDQFSVERPDGSNFTLKIRSTKLEDSAMYFCASSERTGGIGYTFGSGTRLTVV.